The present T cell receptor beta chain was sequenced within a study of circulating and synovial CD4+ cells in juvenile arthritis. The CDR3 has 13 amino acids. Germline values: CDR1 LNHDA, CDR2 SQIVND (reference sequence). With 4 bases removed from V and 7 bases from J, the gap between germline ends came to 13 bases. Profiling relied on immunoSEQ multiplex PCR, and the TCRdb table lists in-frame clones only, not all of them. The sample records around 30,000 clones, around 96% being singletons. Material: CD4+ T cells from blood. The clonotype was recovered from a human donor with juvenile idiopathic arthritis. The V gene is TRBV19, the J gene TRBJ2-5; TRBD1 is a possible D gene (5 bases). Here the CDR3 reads CASSTQGDGTQYF. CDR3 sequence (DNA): TGTGCCAGTAGTACGCAGGGTGATGGGACCCAGTACTTC.